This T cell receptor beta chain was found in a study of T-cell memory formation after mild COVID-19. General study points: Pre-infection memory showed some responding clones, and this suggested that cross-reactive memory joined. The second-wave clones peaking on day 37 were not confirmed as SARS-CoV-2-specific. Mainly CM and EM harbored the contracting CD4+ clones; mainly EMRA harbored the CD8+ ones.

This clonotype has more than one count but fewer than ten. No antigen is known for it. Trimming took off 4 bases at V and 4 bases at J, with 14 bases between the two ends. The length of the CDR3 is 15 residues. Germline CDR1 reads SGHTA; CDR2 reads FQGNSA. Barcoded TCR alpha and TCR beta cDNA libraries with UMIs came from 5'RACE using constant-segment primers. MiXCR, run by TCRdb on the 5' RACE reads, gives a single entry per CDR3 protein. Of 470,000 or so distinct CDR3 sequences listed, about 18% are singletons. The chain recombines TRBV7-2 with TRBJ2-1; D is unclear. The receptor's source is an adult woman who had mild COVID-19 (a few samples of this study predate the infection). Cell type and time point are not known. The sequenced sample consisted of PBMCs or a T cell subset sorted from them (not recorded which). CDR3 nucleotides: TGTGCCAGCAGCTCCGCCCCCTTTAAATACAATGAGCAGTTCTTC. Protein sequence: CASSSAPFKYNEQFF.